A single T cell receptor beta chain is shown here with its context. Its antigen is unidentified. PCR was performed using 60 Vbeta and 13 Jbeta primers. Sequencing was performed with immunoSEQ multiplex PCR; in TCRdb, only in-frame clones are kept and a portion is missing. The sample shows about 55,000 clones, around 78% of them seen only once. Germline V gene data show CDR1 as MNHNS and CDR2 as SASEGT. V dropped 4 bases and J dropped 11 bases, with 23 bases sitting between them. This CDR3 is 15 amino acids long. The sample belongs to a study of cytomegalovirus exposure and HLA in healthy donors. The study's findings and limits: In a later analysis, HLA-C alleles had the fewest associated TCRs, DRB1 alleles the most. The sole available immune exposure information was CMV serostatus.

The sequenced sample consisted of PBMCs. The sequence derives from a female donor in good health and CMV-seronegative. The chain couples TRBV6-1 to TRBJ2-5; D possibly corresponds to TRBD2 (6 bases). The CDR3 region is CASSGGELGSYEQYF. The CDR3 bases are TGTGCCAGCAGTGGGGGGGAGTTAGGCTCCTACGAACAGTACTTC.